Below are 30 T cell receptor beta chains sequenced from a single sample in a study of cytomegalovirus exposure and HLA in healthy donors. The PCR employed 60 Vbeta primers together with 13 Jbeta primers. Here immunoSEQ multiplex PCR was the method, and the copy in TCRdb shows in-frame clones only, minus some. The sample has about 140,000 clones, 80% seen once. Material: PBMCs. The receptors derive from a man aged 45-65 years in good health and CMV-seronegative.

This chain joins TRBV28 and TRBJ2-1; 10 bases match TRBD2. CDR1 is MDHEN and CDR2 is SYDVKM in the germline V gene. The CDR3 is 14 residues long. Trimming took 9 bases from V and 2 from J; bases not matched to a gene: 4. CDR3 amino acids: CASKLAGTYNEQFF. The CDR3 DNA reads TGTGCCAGTAAACTAGCGGGGACCTACAATGAGCAGTTCTTC.

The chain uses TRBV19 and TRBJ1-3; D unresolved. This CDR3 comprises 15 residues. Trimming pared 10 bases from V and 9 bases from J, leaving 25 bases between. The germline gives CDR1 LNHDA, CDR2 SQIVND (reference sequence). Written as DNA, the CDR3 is TGTGCCACTAATGAACAGCCGATGGCCCACGGCACCATATATTTT. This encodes CATNEQPMAHGTIYF.

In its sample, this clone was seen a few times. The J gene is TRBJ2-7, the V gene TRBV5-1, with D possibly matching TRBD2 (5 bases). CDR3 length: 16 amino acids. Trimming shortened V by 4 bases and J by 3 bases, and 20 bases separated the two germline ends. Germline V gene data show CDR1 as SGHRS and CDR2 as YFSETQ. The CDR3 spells CASSKDNRGSSYEQYF. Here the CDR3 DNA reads TGCGCCAGCAGCAAAGACAATCGAGGGTCGAGCTACGAGCAGTACTTC.

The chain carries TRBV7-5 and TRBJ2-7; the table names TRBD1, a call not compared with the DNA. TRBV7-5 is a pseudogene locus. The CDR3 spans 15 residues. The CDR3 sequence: CVRSLGTLDSYEQYF. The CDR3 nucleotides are TGTGTCAGAAGCCTCGGGACACTGGACTCCTACGAGCAGTACTTC.

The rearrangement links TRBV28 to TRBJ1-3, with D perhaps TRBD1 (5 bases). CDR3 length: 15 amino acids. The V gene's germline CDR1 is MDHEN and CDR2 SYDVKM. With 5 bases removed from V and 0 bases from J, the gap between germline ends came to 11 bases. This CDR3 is CASSPGHLSGNTIYF. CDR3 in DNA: TGTGCCAGCAGTCCCGGACATCTCTCTGGAAACACCATATATTTT.

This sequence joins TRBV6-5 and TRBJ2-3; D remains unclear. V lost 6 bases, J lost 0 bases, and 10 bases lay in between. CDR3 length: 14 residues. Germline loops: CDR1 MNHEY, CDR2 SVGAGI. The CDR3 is CASRFDTSTDTQYF. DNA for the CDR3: TGTGCCAGCAGATTCGACACAAGCACAGATACGCAGTATTTT.

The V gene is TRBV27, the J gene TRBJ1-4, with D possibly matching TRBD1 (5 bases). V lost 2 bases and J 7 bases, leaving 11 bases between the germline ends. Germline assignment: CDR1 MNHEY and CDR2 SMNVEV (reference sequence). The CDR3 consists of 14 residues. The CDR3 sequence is CASSLLGGGEKLFF. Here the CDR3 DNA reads TGTGCCAGCAGTTTACTCGGGGGGGGTGAAAAACTGTTTTTT.

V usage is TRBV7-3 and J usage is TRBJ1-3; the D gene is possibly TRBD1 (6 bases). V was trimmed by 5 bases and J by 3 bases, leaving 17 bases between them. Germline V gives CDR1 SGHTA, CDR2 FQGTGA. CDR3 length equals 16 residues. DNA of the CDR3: TGTGCCAGCAGCGCCCAAAACGGGGGGCTTGGAAACACCATATATTTT. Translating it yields CASSAQNGGLGNTIYF.

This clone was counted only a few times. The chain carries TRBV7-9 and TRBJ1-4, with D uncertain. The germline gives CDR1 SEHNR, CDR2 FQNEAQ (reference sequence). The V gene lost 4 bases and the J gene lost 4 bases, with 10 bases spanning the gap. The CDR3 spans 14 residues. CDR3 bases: TGTGCCAGCAGCTCAGACATCAGTAATGAAAAACTGTTTTTT. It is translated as CASSSDISNEKLFF.

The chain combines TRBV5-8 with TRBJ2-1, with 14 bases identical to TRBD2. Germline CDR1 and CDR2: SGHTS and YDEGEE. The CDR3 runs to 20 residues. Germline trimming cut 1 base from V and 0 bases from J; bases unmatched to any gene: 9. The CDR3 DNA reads TGTGCCAGCAGCTTGTTCCGGGGACTAGCGGGGGTCTTCTCCTACAATGAGCAGTTCTTC. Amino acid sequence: CASSLFRGLAGVFSYNEQFF.

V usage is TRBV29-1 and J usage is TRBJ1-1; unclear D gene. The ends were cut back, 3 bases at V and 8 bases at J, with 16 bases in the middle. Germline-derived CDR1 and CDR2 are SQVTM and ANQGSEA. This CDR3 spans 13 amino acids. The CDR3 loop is CSVDKTLRTEAFF. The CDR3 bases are TGCAGCGTTGACAAGACTCTAAGAACCGAAGCTTTCTTT.

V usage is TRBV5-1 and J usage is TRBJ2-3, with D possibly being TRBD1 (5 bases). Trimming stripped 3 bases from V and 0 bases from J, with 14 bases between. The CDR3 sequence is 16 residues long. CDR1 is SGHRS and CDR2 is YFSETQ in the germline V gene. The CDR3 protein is CASSSDSAASTDTQYF. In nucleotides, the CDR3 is TGCGCCAGCAGCTCCGACAGCGCGGCTAGCACAGATACGCAGTATTTT.

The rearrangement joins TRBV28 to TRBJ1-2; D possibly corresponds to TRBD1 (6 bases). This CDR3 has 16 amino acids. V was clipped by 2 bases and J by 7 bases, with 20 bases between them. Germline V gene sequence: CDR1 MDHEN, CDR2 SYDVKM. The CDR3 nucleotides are TGTGCCAGCAGTTTAGGGGGCGCCGTCTCTTTAAGTGGCTACACCTTC. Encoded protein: CASSLGGAVSLSGYTF.

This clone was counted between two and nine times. This chain's CDR3 is CASSGGTSGRNEQFF. The CDR3 coding sequence is TGTGCCAGCAGTGGTGGGACTAGCGGGAGAAATGAGCAGTTCTTC. The chain is built from TRBV2 and TRBJ2-1; 14 bases agree with TRBD2. Per the germline V gene, CDR1 is SNHLY and CDR2 is FYNNEI. V trimming: 4 bases; J trimming: 7 bases; junction bases outside the gene matches: 3. This CDR3 spans 15 amino acids.

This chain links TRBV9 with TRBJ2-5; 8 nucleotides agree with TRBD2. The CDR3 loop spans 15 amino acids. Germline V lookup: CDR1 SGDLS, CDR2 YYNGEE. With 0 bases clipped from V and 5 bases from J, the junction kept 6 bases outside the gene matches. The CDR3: CASSVAGGPRETQYF. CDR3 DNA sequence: TGTGCCAGCAGCGTAGCGGGAGGGCCGAGGGAGACCCAGTACTTC.

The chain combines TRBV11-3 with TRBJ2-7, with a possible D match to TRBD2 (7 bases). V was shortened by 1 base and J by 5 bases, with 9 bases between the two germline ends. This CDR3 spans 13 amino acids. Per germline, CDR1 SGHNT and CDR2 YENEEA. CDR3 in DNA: TGTGCCAGCAGCTTAGGCGGGGGCCACGAGCAGTACTTC. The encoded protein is CASSLGGGHEQYF.

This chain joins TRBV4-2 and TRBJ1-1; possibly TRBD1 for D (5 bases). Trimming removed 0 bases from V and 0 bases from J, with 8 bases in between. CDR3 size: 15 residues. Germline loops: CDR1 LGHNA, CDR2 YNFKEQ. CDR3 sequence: CASSQDRTLNTEAFF. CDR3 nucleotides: TGTGCCAGCAGCCAAGATCGGACATTGAACACTGAAGCTTTCTTT.

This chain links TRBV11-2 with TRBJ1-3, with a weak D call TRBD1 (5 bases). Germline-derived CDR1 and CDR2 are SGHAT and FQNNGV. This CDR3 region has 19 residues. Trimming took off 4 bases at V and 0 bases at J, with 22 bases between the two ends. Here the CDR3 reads CASSSQQITGVSSGNTIYF. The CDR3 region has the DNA TGTGCCAGCAGCTCCCAACAAATTACAGGAGTTAGCTCTGGAAACACCATATATTTT.

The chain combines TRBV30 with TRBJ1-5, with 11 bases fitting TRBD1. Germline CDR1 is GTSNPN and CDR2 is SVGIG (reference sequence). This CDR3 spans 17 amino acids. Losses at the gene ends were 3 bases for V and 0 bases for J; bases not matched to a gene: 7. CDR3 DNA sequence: TGTGCCTGGAGGGGACAGGGGGAACACTATAGCAATCAGCCCCAGCATTTT. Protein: CAWRGQGEHYSNQPQHF. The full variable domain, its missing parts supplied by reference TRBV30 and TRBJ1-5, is SQTIHQWPATLVQPVGSPLSLECTVEGTSNPNLYWYRQAAGRGLQLLFYSVGIGQISSEVPQNLSASRPQDRQFILSSKKLLLSDSGFYLCAWRGQGEHYSNQPQHFGDGTRLSIL.

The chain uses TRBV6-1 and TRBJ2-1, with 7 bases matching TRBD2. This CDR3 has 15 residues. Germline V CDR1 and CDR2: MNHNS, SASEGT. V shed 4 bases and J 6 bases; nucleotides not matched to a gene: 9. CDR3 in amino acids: CASSGLADIFNEQFF. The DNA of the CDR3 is TGTGCCAGCAGTGGTCTAGCGGATATTTTCAATGAGCAGTTCTTC.

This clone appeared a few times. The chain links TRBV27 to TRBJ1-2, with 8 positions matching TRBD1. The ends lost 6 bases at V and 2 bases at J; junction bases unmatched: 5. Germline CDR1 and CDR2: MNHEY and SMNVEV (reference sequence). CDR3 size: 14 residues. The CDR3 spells CASSSGTGNYGYTF. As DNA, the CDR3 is TGTGCCAGCAGCTCTGGGACAGGCAACTATGGCTACACCTTC.

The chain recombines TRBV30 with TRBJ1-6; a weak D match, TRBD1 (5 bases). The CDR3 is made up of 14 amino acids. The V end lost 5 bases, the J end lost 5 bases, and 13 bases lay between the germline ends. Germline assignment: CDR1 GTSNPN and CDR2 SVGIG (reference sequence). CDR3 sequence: CAWVSGRDNSPLHF. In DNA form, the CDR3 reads TGTGCCTGGGTCTCAGGGAGGGATAATTCACCCCTCCACTTT.

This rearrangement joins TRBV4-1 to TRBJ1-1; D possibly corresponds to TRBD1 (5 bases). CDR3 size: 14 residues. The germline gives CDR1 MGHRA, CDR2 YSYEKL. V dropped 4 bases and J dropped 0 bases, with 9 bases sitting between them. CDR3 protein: CASSRTGMNTEAFF. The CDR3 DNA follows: TGCGCCAGCAGCCGCACAGGAATGAACACTGAAGCTTTCTTT.

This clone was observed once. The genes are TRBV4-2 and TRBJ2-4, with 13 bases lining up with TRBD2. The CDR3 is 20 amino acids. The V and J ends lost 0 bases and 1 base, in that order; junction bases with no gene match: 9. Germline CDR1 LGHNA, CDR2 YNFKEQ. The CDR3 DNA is TGTGCCAGCAGCCAAGATACTAGCGGGGGGGCCCAGCCTGCCAAAAACATTCAGTACTTC. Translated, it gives CASSQDTSGGAQPAKNIQYF.

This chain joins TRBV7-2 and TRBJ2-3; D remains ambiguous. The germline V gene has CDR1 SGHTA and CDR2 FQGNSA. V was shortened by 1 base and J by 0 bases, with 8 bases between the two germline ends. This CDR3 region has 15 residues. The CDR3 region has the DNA TGTGCCAGCAGCTTAGACCCACATAGCACAGATACGCAGTATTTT. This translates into CASSLDPHSTDTQYF.

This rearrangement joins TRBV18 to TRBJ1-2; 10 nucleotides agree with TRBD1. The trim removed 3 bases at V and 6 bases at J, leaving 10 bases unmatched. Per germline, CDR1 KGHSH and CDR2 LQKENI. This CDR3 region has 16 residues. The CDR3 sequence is CASSPYSGTGADGYTF. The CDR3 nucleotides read TGTGCCAGCTCACCGTATTCCGGGACAGGGGCGGATGGCTACACCTTC. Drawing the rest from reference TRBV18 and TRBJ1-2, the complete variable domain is NAGVMQNPRHLVRRRGQEARLRCSPMKGHSHVYWYRQLPEEGLKFMVYLQKENIIDESGMPKERFSAEFPKEGPSILRIQQVVRGDSAAYFCASSPYSGTGADGYTFGSGTRLTVV.

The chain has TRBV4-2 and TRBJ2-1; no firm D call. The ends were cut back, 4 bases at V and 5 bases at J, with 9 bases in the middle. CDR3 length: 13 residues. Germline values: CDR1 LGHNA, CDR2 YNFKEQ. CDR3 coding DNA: TGTGCCAGCAGCCGATACCCGGACAATGAGCAGTTCTTC. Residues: CASSRYPDNEQFF.

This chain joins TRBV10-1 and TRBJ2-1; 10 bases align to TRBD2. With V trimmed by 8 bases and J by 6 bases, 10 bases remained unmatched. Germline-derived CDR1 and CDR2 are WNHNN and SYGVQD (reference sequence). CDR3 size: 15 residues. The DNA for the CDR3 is TGCGCCAGCCGAAGAGCGGGAGGGCCGGTCAATGAGCAGTTCTTC. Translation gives CASRRAGGPVNEQFF.

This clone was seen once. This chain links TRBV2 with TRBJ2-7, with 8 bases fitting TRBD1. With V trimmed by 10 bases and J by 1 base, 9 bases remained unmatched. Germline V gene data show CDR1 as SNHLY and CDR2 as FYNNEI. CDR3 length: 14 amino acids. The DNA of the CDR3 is TGTGCCATTCGACCGGGACAGGATTCCTACGAGCAGTACTTC. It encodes CAIRPGQDSYEQYF.

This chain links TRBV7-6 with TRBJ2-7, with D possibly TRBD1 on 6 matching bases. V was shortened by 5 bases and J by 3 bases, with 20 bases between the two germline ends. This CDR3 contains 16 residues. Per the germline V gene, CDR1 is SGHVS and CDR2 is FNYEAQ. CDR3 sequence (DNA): TGTGCCAGCAGCCCCGCGGGCCTCCTCAGGGGCTACGAGCAGTACTTC. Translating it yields CASSPAGLLRGYEQYF.